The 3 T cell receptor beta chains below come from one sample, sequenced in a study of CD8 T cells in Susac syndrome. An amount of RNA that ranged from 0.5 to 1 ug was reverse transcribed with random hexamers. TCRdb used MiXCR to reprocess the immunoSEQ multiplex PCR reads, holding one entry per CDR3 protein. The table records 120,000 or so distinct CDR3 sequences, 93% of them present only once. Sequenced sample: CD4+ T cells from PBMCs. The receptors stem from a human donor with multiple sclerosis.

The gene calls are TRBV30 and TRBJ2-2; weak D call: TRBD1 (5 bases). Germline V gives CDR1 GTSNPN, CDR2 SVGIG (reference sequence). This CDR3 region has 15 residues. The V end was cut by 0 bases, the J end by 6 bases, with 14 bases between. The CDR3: CAWSVGRARAGELFF. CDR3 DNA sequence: TGTGCCTGGAGTGTAGGCAGGGCTCGCGCCGGGGAGCTGTTTTTT.

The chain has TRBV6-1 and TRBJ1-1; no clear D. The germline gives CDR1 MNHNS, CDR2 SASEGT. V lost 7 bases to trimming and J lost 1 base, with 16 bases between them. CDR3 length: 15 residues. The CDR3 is CASTPRRGTNTEAFF. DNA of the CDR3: TGTGCCAGCACCCCCCGTCGGGGAACGAACACTGAAGCTTTCTTT.

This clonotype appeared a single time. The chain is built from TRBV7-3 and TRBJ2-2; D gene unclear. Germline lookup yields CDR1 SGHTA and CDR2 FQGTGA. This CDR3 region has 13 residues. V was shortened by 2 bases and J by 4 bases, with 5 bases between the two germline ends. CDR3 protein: CASSLETTGELFF. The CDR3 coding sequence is TGTGCCAGCAGCTTAGAGACCACCGGGGAGCTGTTTTTT.